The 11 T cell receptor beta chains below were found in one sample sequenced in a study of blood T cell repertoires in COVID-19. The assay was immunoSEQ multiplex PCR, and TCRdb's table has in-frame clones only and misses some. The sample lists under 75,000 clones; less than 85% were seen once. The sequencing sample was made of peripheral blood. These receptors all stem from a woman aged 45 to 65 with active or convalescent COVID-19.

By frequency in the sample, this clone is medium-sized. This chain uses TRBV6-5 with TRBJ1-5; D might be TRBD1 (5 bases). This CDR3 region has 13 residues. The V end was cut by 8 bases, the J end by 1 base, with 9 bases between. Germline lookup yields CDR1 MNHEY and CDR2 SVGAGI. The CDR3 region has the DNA TGTGCCAGCCACCACAGGAGCAATCAGCCCCAGCATTTT. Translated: CASHHRSNQPQHF.

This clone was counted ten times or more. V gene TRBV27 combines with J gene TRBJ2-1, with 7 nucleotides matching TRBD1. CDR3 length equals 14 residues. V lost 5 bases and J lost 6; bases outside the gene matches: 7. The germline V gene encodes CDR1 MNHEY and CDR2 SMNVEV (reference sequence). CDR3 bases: TGTGCCAGCAGTCCCCAGGGGGTTTTCAATGAGCAGTTCTTC. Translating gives CASSPQGVFNEQFF.

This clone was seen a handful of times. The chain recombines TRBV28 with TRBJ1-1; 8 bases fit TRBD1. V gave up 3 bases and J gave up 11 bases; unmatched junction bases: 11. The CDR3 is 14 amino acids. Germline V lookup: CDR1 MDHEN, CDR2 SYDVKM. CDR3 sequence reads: CASSFAGGVSVAFF. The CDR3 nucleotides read TGTGCCAGCAGTTTCGCAGGGGGCGTGTCTGTTGCTTTCTTT.

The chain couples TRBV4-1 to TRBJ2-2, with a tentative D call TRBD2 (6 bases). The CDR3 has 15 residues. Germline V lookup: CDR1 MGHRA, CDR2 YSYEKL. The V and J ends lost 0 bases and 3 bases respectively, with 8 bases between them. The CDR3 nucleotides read TGCGCCAGCAGCCAAGAGCGGGATCACACCGGGGAGCTGTTTTTT. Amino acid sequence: CASSQERDHTGELFF.

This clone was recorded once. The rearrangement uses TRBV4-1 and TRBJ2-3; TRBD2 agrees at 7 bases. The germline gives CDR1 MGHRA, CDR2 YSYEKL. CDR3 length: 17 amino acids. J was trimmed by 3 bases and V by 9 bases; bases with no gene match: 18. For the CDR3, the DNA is TGCGCCAGTCAATCCAGCTTCTTGGGGGGGAATACAGATACGCAGTATTTT. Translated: CASQSSFLGGNTDTQYF.

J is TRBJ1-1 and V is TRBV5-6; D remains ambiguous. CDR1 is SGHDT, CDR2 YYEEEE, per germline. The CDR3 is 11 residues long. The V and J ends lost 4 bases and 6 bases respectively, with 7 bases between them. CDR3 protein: CASSGGAEAFF. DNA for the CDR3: TGTGCCAGCAGCGGAGGAGCTGAAGCTTTCTTT.

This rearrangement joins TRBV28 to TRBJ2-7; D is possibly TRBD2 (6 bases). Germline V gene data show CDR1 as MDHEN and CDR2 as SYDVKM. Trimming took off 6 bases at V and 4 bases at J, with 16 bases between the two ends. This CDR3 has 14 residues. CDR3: CASRIGGDLYEQYF. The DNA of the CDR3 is TGTGCCAGCAGGATTGGCGGGGACTTATACGAGCAGTACTTC.

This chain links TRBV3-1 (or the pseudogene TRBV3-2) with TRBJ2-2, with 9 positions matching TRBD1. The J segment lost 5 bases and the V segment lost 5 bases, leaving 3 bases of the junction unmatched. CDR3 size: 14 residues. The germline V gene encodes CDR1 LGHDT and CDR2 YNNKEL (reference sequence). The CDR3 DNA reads TGTGCCAGCAGCTCGGGACAGGGAACCGGGGAGCTGTTTTTT. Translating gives CASSSGQGTGELFF.

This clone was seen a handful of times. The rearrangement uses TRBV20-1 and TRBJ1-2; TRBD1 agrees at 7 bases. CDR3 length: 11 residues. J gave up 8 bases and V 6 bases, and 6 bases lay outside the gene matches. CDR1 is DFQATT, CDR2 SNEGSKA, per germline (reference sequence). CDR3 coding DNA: TGCAGTGCGTCGAAGGGGGCCGGCTACACCTTC. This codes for CSASKGAGYTF.

This CDR3 is CSVSGLADNEQFF. Here the CDR3 DNA reads TGCAGCGTGTCGGGACTAGCGGACAATGAGCAGTTCTTC. The rearrangement uses TRBV29-1 and TRBJ2-1; TRBD2 aligns across 11 bases. Germline assignment: CDR1 SQVTM and CDR2 ANQGSEA. V lost 6 bases, J lost 5 bases, and 3 bases stayed unmatched. CDR3 size: 13 residues.

The CDR3 coding sequence is TGTGCCAGCAGTTGGGCCGGGGCGGGATTGGGCTACGAGCAGTACTTC. Its translation: CASSWAGAGLGYEQYF. J is TRBJ2-7 and V is TRBV28, with a weak D call TRBD2 (6 bases). The CDR3 extends over 16 amino acids. V lost 4 bases and J lost 3, with 19 bases in between. Germline values: CDR1 MDHEN, CDR2 SYDVKM.